This T cell receptor beta chain was observed in a study of blood T cell repertoires in COVID-19. Across the study: Sources were T cells, B-cell-depleted T cells, or PBMCs; the material itself was cDNA or gDNA.

Generated by immunoSEQ multiplex PCR, the TCRdb table keeps only in-frame clones and is missing some. The data hold some 370,000 clones, with around 87% observed a single time. CDR3 length: 13 residues. Between the trimmed V and J ends, which lost 3 bases and 8 bases, there was a span of 11 bases. Germline V lookup: CDR1 GTSNPN, CDR2 SVGIG (reference sequence). With regard to this clone: The sample contains more than one DNA sequence encoding this CDR3.

The sample was peripheral blood. This TCR was recovered from a woman in her 30s with COVID-19, enrolled during active disease. The chain recombines TRBV30 with TRBJ1-6; weak D call: TRBD1 (5 bases). The CDR3: CAWRGQGDSPLHF. In DNA, the CDR3 is TGTGCCTGGAGAGGTCAGGGTGATTCACCCCTCCACTTT.